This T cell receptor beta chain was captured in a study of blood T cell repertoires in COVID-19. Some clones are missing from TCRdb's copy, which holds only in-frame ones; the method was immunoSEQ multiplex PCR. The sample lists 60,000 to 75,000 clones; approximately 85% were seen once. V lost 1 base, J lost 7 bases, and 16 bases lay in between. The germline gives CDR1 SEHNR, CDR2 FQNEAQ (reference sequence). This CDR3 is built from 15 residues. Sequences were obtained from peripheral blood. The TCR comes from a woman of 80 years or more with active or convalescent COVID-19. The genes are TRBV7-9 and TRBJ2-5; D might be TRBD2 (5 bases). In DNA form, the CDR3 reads TGTGCCAGCAGCTTAGTTTCTAGCCGGTCAGGGACCCAGTACTTC. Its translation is CASSLVSSRSGTQYF.